This TCR beta chain was retrieved from a study of blood T cell repertoires in COVID-19. The assay was immunoSEQ multiplex PCR, and TCRdb's table has in-frame clones only and misses some. The sample lists some 260,000 clones, 88% occurring once. This clonotype was sampled from a woman aged 40 to 49 who had recovered from COVID-19. Sample: peripheral blood.

This CDR3 reads CASTLNRGRETQYF. CDR3 in DNA: TGTGCCAGCACACTAAACAGGGGGAGGGAGACCCAGTACTTC. The V gene is TRBV6-6, the J gene TRBJ2-5; 8 nucleotides align to TRBD1. This CDR3 region has 14 residues. CDR1 and CDR2 (germline): MNHNY, SVGAGI (reference sequence). V dropped 7 bases and J dropped 5; count of bases not matched to a gene: 9.